This record concerns one T cell receptor beta chain sequence. This sample is drawn from a study of blood T cell repertoires in COVID-19. Sequencing was performed with immunoSEQ multiplex PCR; in TCRdb, only in-frame clones are kept and a portion is missing. The data show approximately 200,000 clones, with more than 85% seen just once and roughly 2% held by the top ten. Germline values: CDR1 MDHEN, CDR2 SYDVKM. The junction had 2 bases not matched to a gene; V was cut back by 3 bases and J by 0 bases. This CDR3 is 16 amino acids long. Input material: peripheral blood. This clonotype was obtained from a man aged 35 to 55 with active or convalescent COVID-19. The V gene is TRBV28, the J gene TRBJ2-6, with 7 bases aligning to TRBD1. CDR3 protein: CASSLDRYSGANVLTF. The DNA of the CDR3 is TGTGCCAGCAGTTTGGACAGGTACTCTGGGGCCAACGTCCTGACTTTC.